The 7 T cell receptor beta chains presented below share a single source sample, sequenced in a study of human T cells and chemical hapten exposure. Time point described: patch test 3, about 24 weeks after DPC sensitization. Stated treatment: therapeutic diphenylcyclopropenone sensitization with weekly scalp DPC. One entry per CDR3 protein results from TCRdb running MiXCR on the RACE reads. The table lists more than 70,000 distinct CDR3 sequences, around 9.9% of them singletons. Sequenced material: whole blood, taken in connection with sensitization to the hapten diphenylcyclopropenone (DPC). These receptors all come from a woman aged 25-40 years with alopecia areata. Some clones in this sample may be carry-over from other donors' samples.

This clonotype has a count of ten or more. The rearrangement links TRBV20-1 to TRBJ2-1; 7 bases match TRBD1. CDR3 size: 14 residues. V was clipped by 6 bases and J by 7 bases; unmatched bases: 12. The V gene's germline CDR1 is DFQATT and CDR2 SNEGSKA (reference sequence). CDR3 sequence (DNA): TGCAGTGCCGAGCAACTGAACAGGGGAAATGAGCAGTTCTTC. Translation gives CSAEQLNRGNEQFF.

This chain joins TRBV27 and TRBJ2-5; 12 positions agree with TRBD1. The trim removed 8 bases at V and 7 bases at J, leaving 11 bases unmatched. CDR1 MNHEY and CDR2 SMNVEV come from the germline V gene (reference sequence). This CDR3 has 15 amino acids. CDR3 in DNA: TGTGCCAGCCGTATCGGGACAGGGGGCCGCGGGACCCAGTACTTC. It is translated as CASRIGTGGRGTQYF.

This clonotype has just a few counts. The rearrangement uses TRBV3-1 and TRBJ2-3; D perhaps matches TRBD1 (5 bases). Germline V gives CDR1 LGHDT, CDR2 YNNKEL (reference sequence). The germline V and J ends were trimmed by 6 bases and 4 bases, with 11 bases remaining between them. CDR3 length equals 13 residues. The CDR3 bases are TGTGCCAGCAGTCAACAGGATCCAGATACGCAGTATTTT. Amino acid sequence: CASSQQDPDTQYF.

This clonotype was seen more than once but under ten times. The gene calls are TRBV20-1 and TRBJ2-3; either TRBD1 or TRBD2 may fit D (5 bases each). CDR3 length: 15 residues. The V gene's germline CDR1 is DFQATT and CDR2 SNEGSKA (reference sequence). Deletions cut 0 bases from V and 1 base from J, with 11 bases between. The CDR3 region is CSARDRQGRTDTQYF. CDR3 DNA: TGCAGTGCTAGAGATAGGCAGGGACGCACAGATACGCAGTATTTT.

This clonotype has more than one count but fewer than ten. The chain is built from TRBV7-2 and TRBJ2-1, with 14 bases matching TRBD2. V was pared by 4 bases and J by 9 bases, with 8 bases of the junction left unmatched. The CDR3 loop spans 16 amino acids. CDR1 is SGHTA, CDR2 FQGNSA, per germline. CDR3 bases: TGTGCCAGCAGCTCCCGGACTAGCGGGAGGCTGGGTGAGCAGTTCTTC. Translated: CASSSRTSGRLGEQFF.

There are a few counts of this clonotype. The gene calls are TRBV7-9 and TRBJ2-2, with D perhaps matching TRBD1 or TRBD2 (5 bases each). The ends were cut back, 5 bases at V and 7 bases at J, with 20 bases in the middle. Germline V gene lookup returns CDR1 SEHNR and CDR2 FQNEAQ (reference sequence). The CDR3 consists of 16 residues. CDR3 loop: CASSRASGTSIGELFF. DNA for the CDR3: TGTGCCAGCAGCCGCGCTTCCGGGACGTCAATCGGGGAGCTGTTTTTT.

This clonotype was seen repeatedly, ten times or more. The rearrangement uses TRBV28 and TRBJ1-1; 10 nucleotides match TRBD1. This CDR3 is built from 14 residues. Germline CDR1 and CDR2: MDHEN and SYDVKM. Trimming took 10 bases from V and 4 from J; bases not matched to a gene: 9. The DNA for the CDR3 is TGTGCCACCACCTCGGGACAGGGGACCACTGAAGCTTTCTTT. Translated, it gives CATTSGQGTTEAFF. Supplemented by reference TRBV28 and TRBJ1-1, the full variable domain reads DVKVTQSSRYLVKRTGEKVFLECVQDMDHENMFWYRQDPGLGLRLIYFSYDVKMKEKGDIPEGYSVSREKKERFSLILESASTNQTSMYLCATTSGQGTTEAFFGQGTRLTVV.